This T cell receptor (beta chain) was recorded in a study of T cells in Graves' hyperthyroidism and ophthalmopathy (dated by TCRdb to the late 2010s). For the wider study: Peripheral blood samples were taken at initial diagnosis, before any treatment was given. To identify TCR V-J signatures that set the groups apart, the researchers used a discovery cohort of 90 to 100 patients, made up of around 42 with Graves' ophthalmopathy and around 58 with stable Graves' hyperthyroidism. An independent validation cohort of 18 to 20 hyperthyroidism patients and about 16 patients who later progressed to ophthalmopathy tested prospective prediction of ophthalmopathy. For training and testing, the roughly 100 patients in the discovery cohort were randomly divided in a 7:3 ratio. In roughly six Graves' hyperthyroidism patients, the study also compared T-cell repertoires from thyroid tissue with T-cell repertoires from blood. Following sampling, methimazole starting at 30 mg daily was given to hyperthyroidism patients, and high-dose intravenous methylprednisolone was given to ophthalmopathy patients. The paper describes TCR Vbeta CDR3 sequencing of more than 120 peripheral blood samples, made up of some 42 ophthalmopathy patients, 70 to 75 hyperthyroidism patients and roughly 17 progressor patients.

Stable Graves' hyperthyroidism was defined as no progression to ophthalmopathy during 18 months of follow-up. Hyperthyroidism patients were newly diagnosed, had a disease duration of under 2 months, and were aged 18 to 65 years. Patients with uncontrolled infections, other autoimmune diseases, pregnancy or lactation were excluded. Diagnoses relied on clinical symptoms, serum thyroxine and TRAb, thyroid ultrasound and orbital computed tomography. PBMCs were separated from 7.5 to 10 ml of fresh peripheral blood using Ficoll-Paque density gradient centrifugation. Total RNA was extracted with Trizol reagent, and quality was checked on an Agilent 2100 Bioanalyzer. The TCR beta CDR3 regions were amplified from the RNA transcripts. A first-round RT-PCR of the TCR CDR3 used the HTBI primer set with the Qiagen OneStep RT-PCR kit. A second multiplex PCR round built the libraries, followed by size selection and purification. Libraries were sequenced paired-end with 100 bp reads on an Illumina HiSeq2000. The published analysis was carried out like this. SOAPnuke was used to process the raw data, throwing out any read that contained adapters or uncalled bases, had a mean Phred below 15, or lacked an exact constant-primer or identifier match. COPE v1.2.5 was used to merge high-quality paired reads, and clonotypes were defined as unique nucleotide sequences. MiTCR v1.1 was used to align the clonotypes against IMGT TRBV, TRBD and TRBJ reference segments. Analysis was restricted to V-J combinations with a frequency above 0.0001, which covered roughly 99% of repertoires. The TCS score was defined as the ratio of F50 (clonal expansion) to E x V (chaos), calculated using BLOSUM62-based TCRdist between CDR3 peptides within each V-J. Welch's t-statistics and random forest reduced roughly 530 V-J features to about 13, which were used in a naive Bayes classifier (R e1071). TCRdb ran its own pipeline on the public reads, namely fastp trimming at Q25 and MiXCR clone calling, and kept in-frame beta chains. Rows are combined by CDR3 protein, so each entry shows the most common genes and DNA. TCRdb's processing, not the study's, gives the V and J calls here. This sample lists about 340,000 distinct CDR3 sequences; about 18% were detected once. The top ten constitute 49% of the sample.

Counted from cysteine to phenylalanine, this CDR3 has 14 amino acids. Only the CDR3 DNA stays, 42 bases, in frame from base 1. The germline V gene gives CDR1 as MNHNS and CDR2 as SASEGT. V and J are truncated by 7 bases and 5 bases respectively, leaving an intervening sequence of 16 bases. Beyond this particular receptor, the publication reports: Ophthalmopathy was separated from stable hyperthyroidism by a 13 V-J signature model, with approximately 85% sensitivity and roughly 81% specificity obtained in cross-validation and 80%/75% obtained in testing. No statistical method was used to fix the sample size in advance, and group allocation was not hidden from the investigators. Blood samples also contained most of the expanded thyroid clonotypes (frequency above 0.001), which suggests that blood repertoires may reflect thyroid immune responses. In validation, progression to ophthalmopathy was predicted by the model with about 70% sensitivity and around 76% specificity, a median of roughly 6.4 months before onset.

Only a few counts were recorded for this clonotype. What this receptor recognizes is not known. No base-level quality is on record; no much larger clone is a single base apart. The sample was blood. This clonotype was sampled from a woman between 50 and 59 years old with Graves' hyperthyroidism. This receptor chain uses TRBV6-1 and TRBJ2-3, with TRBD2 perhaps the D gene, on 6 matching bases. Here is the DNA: TGTGCCAGCAATGGACTATCCGGAGGAGATACGCAGTATTTT. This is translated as CASNGLSGGDTQYF.